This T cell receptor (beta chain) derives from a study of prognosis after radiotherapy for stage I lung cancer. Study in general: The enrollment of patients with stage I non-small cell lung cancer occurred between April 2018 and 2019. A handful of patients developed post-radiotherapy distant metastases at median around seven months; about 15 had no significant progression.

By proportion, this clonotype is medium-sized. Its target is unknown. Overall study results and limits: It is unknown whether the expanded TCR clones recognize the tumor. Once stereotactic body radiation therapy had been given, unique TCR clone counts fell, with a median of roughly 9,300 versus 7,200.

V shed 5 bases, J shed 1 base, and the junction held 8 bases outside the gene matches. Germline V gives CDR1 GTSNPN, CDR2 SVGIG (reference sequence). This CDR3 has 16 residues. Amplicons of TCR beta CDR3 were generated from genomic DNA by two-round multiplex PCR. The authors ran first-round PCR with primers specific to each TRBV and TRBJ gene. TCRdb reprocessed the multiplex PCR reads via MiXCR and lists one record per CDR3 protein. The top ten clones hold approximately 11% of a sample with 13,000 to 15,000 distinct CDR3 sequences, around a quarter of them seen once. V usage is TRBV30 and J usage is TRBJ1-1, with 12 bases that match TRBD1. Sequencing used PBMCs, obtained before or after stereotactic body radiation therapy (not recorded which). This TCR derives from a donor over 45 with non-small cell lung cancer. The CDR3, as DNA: TGTGCCTGGTTTGGGACAGGGGGCGCGAGGAACACTGAAGCTTTCTTT. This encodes CAWFGTGGARNTEAFF.